This T cell receptor (beta chain) is drawn from a study of blood T cell repertoires in COVID-19. Across the whole study: Sites across the United States, Italy and Spain contributed samples from acute and convalescent COVID-19. T cells, B-cell-depleted T cells, or PBMCs provided the cDNA or gDNA that served as material.

Trimming at V came to 3 bases and at J to 5 bases, leaving 4 bases not matched to a gene. This CDR3 region has 14 residues. CDR1 and CDR2 (germline): KGHSH, LQKENI. Source study methods: Amplification with reference gene primers provided the estimates of nucleated cell counts. Here immunoSEQ multiplex PCR was the method, and the copy in TCRdb shows in-frame clones only, minus some. V and J calls and clone size are given by that table; D and trimming were obtained from the DNA. The repertoire includes about 98,000 clones, less than 85% of them detected once, and roughly 11% sits in the top ten. The receptor was derived from a man aged 70 or older with active or convalescent COVID-19. Specimen: peripheral blood. The V call is TRBV18, the J call TRBJ2-5; 9 bases map to TRBD1. DNA for the CDR3: TGTGCCAGCTCACCTGTGACAGGGGGGGAGACCCAGTACTTC. Translation: CASSPVTGGETQYF.